The 16 T cell receptor beta chains below come from one sample, sequenced in a study of T cells after yellow fever vaccination (dated by TCRdb to about 2019). What the treatment or condition label conveys for this sample: live attenuated yellow fever vaccine strain. Libraries came from 5' RACE. The sequencer listed for this sample is Illumina HiSeq 2500. TCRdb passed the public sequencing reads through fastp at Q25 and MiXCR, retaining productive beta sequences. Rows are unified per CDR3 protein, each entry keeping the most common DNA and genes. For this sample the table gives 620,000 or so distinct CDR3 sequences, of which around a sixth were detected only once. The biggest ten clones account for 15% to 20% of the sample. The source was PBMCs, collected around 5 days after the first yellow fever vaccination. The receptors stem from a man between 18 and 35 years old who received the YFV17D yellow fever vaccine.

The V gene is TRBV7-2, the J gene TRBJ2-7, with 9 bases lining up with TRBD2. Germline V gene data show CDR1 as SGHTA and CDR2 as FQGNSA. The junction had 8 bases not matched to a gene; V was cut back by 1 base and J by 4 bases. The CDR3 length is 16 residues. The CDR3 region is CASSLGRRGGGYEQYF. CDR3 in DNA: TGTGCCAGCAGCTTAGGTCGGCGGGGGGGCGGTTACGAGCAGTACTTC.

In this sample, this clonotype turned up a few times. This chain links TRBV6-5 with TRBJ1-2, with no clear D. The CDR3 sequence is 14 residues long. In germline, CDR1 is MNHEY, CDR2 SVGAGI. Trimming removed 2 bases from V and 0 bases from J, with 7 bases in between. CDR3 DNA: TGTGCCAGCAGTTACGATCCAGCTAACTATGGCTACACCTTC. This sequence encodes CASSYDPANYGYTF.

This clonotype appeared a single time. The V and J genes are TRBV5-4 and TRBJ2-3, with TRBD2 matching over 8 bases. Trimming removed 6 bases from V and 0 bases from J; junction bases left unmatched: 3. CDR1 is SGHNT and CDR2 is YYREEE in the germline V gene (reference sequence). CDR3 length: 14 amino acids. The CDR3 DNA follows: TGTGCCAGCATCCCTAGCGGGAGCACAGATACGCAGTATTTT. Its translation: CASIPSGSTDTQYF.

This clonotype occurred a few times. The V and J genes are TRBV4-3 and TRBJ2-3, with TRBD2 as a possible D gene (6 bases). V was shortened by 1 base and J by 0 bases, with 11 bases between the two germline ends. Per germline, CDR1 LGHNA and CDR2 YSLEER. CDR3 length: 16 amino acids. CDR3 coding DNA: TGCGCCAGCAGCCAAGTCGGGGGTGGGAGCACAGATACGCAGTATTTT. This sequence encodes CASSQVGGGSTDTQYF.

This chain joins TRBV24-1 and TRBJ2-2, with D unclear. This CDR3 has 13 amino acids. The V gene's germline CDR1 is KGHDR and CDR2 SFDVKD. Trimming took off 5 bases at V and 6 bases at J, with 9 bases between the two ends. CDR3 residues: CATSGVGSGELFF. The CDR3 DNA follows: TGTGCCACCAGTGGGGTAGGGTCCGGGGAGCTGTTTTTT.

This clonotype was seen a few times. This chain uses TRBV6-2 or TRBV6-3 with TRBJ2-1, with 11 bases matching TRBD2. The CDR3 runs to 15 residues. Trimming cost V 4 bases and J 6 bases; bases outside gene matches: 5. CDR1 is MNHEY, CDR2 SVGEGT, per germline. The CDR3 loop is CASSLKTSGSNEQFF. CDR3 in DNA: TGTGCCAGCAGTTTGAAAACTAGCGGGAGCAATGAGCAGTTCTTC.

A few counts support this clonotype. This chain uses TRBV13 with TRBJ2-5; TRBD1 aligns across 9 bases. CDR3 length equals 15 residues. The J segment lost 3 bases and the V segment lost 5 bases, leaving 7 bases of the junction unmatched. Germline values: CDR1 PRHDT, CDR2 FYEKMQ (reference sequence). This CDR3 reads CASSKGQGSEETQYF. The CDR3 DNA reads as TGTGCCAGCAGCAAAGGACAGGGGAGCGAAGAGACCCAGTACTTC.

The rearrangement uses TRBV18 and TRBJ1-1; 7 nucleotides align to TRBD1. CDR1 is KGHSH and CDR2 is LQKENI in the germline V gene. The CDR3 loop spans 16 amino acids. V was clipped by 5 bases and J by 1 base; unmatched bases: 10. The DNA of the CDR3 is TGTGCCAGCTCATTTCGACAGGGAGGTTCGAACACTGAAGCTTTCTTT. Amino acid sequence: CASSFRQGGSNTEAFF.

This chain joins TRBV28 and TRBJ2-3; D is uncertain. The CDR3 is 15 amino acids. Germline V gene lookup returns CDR1 MDHEN and CDR2 SYDVKM. V shed 6 bases and J shed 1 base, with 14 bases lying between them. The DNA of the CDR3 is TGTGCCAGCAGCAATAAGGACGCCCGCACAGATACGCAGTATTTT. It translates to CASSNKDARTDTQYF.

This chain connects TRBV10-1 to TRBJ2-5; 7 bases are a match to TRBD2. Germline-derived CDR1 and CDR2 are WNHNN and SYGVQD (reference sequence). The CDR3 covers 13 residues. V lost 5 bases and J lost 9; bases outside the gene matches: 9. CDR3 protein: CASSSGDREAQYF. CDR3 nucleotides: TGCGCCAGCAGTTCAGGCGATCGGGAGGCCCAGTACTTC.

A few counts support this clonotype. V and J are TRBV6-5 and TRBJ2-2; 8 bases map to TRBD2. V shed 2 bases, J shed 0 bases, and the junction held 11 bases outside the gene matches. This CDR3 comprises 19 residues. Germline CDR1 is MNHEY and CDR2 is SVGAGI. CDR3 sequence reads: CASSYEAGGFLPNTGELFF. CDR3 sequence (DNA): TGTGCCAGCAGTTACGAGGCGGGGGGCTTCTTACCGAACACCGGGGAGCTGTTTTTT.

This clonotype has just a few counts. The chain recombines TRBV20-1 with TRBJ2-1; 9 nucleotides agree with TRBD2. The CDR3 sequence is 15 residues long. Unmatched junction bases numbered 3, after V lost 1 base and J lost 2 bases. Germline assignment: CDR1 DFQATT and CDR2 SNEGSKA (reference sequence). The CDR3 nucleotides read TGCAGTGCTAGAGGCCTAGCGGGAACCTACAATGAGCAGTTCTTC. Amino acids: CSARGLAGTYNEQFF.

This clonotype has just a few counts. The genes are TRBV7-9 and TRBJ1-2; no reliable D call. V dropped 2 bases and J dropped 8 bases, with 15 bases sitting between them. The CDR3 covers 14 residues. Germline V lookup: CDR1 SEHNR, CDR2 FQNEAQ (reference sequence). The CDR3 sequence is CASSLQTSPLGYTF. The CDR3 nucleotides are TGTGCCAGCAGCTTACAAACGAGCCCCCTCGGCTACACCTTC.

V gene TRBV7-2 combines with J gene TRBJ2-1; 12 nucleotides match TRBD1. With V trimmed by 6 bases and J by 9 bases, 9 bases remained unmatched. Looked up from germline, CDR1 is SGHTA and CDR2 is FQGNSA. CDR3 size: 15 residues. This CDR3 is CASSKPGQGASEQFF. CDR3 nucleotide sequence: TGTGCCAGCAGTAAGCCGGGACAGGGGGCAAGTGAGCAGTTCTTC.

This clonotype was seen only a few times. The chain employs TRBV20-1 and TRBJ2-5; D is possibly TRBD2 (7 bases). Germline assignment: CDR1 DFQATT and CDR2 SNEGSKA (reference sequence). CDR3 length equals 14 residues. The V end was cut by 4 bases, the J end by 0 bases, with 12 bases between. The CDR3 protein is CSAIGGGHQETQYF. CDR3 nucleotides: TGCAGTGCTATAGGCGGGGGCCACCAAGAGACCCAGTACTTC.

This clonotype turned up a few times. The chain employs TRBV4-3 and TRBJ2-1; D is possibly TRBD2 (5 bases). The V and J ends lost 3 bases and 7 bases respectively, with 7 bases between them. This CDR3 region has 12 residues. CDR1 is LGHNA and CDR2 is YSLEER in the germline V gene. The CDR3 bases are TGCGCCAGCAGCCATAGGGAGAATGAGCAGTTCTTC. Translating it yields CASSHRENEQFF.